A selection of T cell receptor beta chains follows, all from one sample in a study of somatic mutations in cytotoxic T cells in rheumatoid arthritis. This table comes from immunoSEQ multiplex PCR, and its TCRdb copy is limited to in-frame clones, with some not included. This sample has about 3,800 clones, with approximately 74% found just once. The source material was CD8+ T cells sorted from blood. Receptors were obtained from an adult with rheumatoid arthritis. Each CDR3 is given with its conserved first and last residue. Each record gives: J gene, D gene, clone size, V gene, CDR3 DNA, CDR3 protein. The D gene is left open where the match is weak. Clone size is given for some rows only: seen once, a few or many times, or a class if the clone is expanded.

TRBJ2-2 | TRBD1 | NA | TRBV27 | TGTGCCAGCAGACATGGGACAGGGGGATCTGGGGAGCTGTTTTTT | CASRHGTGGSGELFF
TRBJ1-2 | NA | NA | TRBV10-3 | TGTGCCATCAGTGATTTGGGACCGACTTATGGCTACACCTTC | CAISDLGPTYGYTF
TRBJ2-7 | TRBD1 | NA | TRBV5-1 | TGCGCCAGCAGCTCAGGGACAGCAGTCTACGAGCAGTACTTC | CASSSGTAVYEQYF
TRBJ2-1 | TRBD2 | NA | TRBV6-6 | TGTGCCAGCAGTTACGGGACTAGCGGCTCCTACAATGAGCAGTTCTTC | CASSYGTSGSYNEQFF
TRBJ1-4 | NA | few | TRBV4-2 | TGTGCCAGCAGCCAAGTGAGGAATCCAACTAATGAAAAACTGTTTTTT | CASSQVRNPTNEKLFF
TRBJ2-2 | TRBD2 | once | TRBV7-6 | TGTGCCAGCAGCTACGGGACTAGCGGGGGGGCGACCGGGGAGCTGTTTTTT | CASSYGTSGGATGELFF
TRBJ2-3 | TRBD1 | NA | TRBV11-1 | TGTGCCAGCAGCTTAGTCAGGGGGCTTCACACTAGCACAGATACGCAGTATTTT | CASSLVRGLHTSTDTQYF
TRBJ2-1 | TRBD1 | NA | TRBV9 | TGTGCCAGCAGCTTGGGACAGATTTACAATGAGCAGTTCTTC | CASSLGQIYNEQFF
TRBJ1-3 | NA | NA | TRBV15 | TGTGCCACCAGCAGAGATTGGGATCGTGCTCCTGGAAACACCATATATTTT | CATSRDWDRAPGNTIYF
TRBJ2-1 | TRBD2 | NA | TRBV14 | TGTGCCAGCAGCCAAGATAGGGGACTAGGGAACAATGAGCAGTTCTTC | CASSQDRGLGNNEQFF
TRBJ2-4 | NA | NA | TRBV6-5 | TGTGCCAGCAGTCGGCCCAAAAACATTCAGTACTTC | CASSRPKNIQYF
TRBJ1-1 | NA | few | TRBV6-6 | TGTGCCAGCAGTTTGGCACAGAAGAACACTGAAGCTTTCTTT | CASSLAQKNTEAFF
TRBJ1-6 | NA | NA | TRBV15 | TGTGCCACCAGCAGAGAACGGGGGGGGTCCTATAATTCACCCCTCCACTTT | CATSRERGGSYNSPLHF
TRBJ1-1 | TRBD1 | few | TRBV9 | TGTGCCAGCAGCGCGTCCGGGACAGGGTTTCCCGGACCGAACACTGAAGCTTTCTTT | CASSASGTGFPGPNTEAFF
TRBJ2-7 | NA | few | TRBV4-1 | TGCGCCAGCAGCCAAGAGGCAGGGAGCTCCTACGAGCAGTACTTC | CASSQEAGSSYEQYF
TRBJ2-7 | NA | NA | TRBV27 | TGTGCCAGCAGTTTTCTTGGAGGAAAGTCCTACGAGCAGTACTTC | CASSFLGGKSYEQYF
TRBJ2-1 | TRBD2 | few | TRBV7-9 | TGTGCCAGCAGCCCCTCAAGGGGACTAGCGAATGAGCAGTTCTTC | CASSPSRGLANEQFF
TRBJ2-7 | NA | NA | TRBV6-1 | TGTGCCAGCAGTGACCCCAGGGAGGTGGTCTACGAGCAGTACTTC | CASSDPREVVYEQYF
TRBJ1-2 | NA | NA | TRBV14 | TGTGCCAGCAGCCAAGAGCGGGTCTATGGCTACACCTTC | CASSQERVYGYTF
TRBJ1-1 | NA | NA | TRBV6-6 | TGTGCCAGCAGTTACTCGGCAGGGGCCCGGACTGAAGCTTTCTTT | CASSYSAGARTEAFF
TRBJ1-6 | NA | NA | TRBV28 | TGTGCCAGCAGTTTAGCGACAGGTCCCTCCTATAATTCACCCCTCCACTTT | CASSLATGPSYNSPLHF
TRBJ2-1 | TRBD2 | once | TRBV29-1 | TGCAGCGTCAACGGACTAGCGGGAGTTGTCTACAATGAGCAGTTCTTC | CSVNGLAGVVYNEQFF
TRBJ1-1 | NA | once | TRBV5-1 | TGCGCCAGCAGCTTGCCACCGAACACTGAAGCTTTCTTT | CASSLPPNTEAFF
TRBJ1-5 | TRBD1 | NA | TRBV30 | TGTGCCTGGGGACGACAGGGGACGGGGAGCAATCAGCCCCAGCATTTT | CAWGRQGTGSNQPQHF
TRBJ1-1 | NA | NA | TRBV6-1 | TGTGCCAGCAGTGAACAGGGCCACACTGAAGCTTTCTTT | CASSEQGHTEAFF
TRBJ2-3 | NA | NA | TRBV10-3 | TGTGCCACCCGGGGGCTGAGCACAGATACGCAGTATTTT | CATRGLSTDTQYF
TRBJ2-5 | NA | NA | TRBV15 | TGTGCCACCAGCGAAAAAGTAGCCAAGGAGACCCAGTACTTC | CATSEKVAKETQYF
TRBJ1-1 | TRBD1 | NA | TRBV7-8 | TGTGCCAGCAGCCCCTGGACAGGGCCACACATGAACACTGAAGCTTTCTTT | CASSPWTGPHMNTEAFF
TRBJ2-1 | TRBD2 | few | TRBV9 | TGTGCCAGCAGCGTAGTGGGGGCTAGCGGGGGCCCGTACAATGAGCAGTTCTTC | CASSVVGASGGPYNEQFF
TRBJ1-2 | TRBD1 | NA | TRBV19 | TGTGCCAGTAGTCCTACTCCCACAGGGGGGCATGGCTACACCTTC | CASSPTPTGGHGYTF
TRBJ2-7 | TRBD2 | NA | TRBV30 | TGTGCCTGGAGTCCCAGGGGGGTAGCGGGGGCGAGGGAGCAGTACTTC | CAWSPRGVAGAREQYF
TRBJ2-4 | NA | NA | TRBV7-9 | TGTGCCAGCAGCTTGGCCGGGAAAAACATTCAGTACTTC | CASSLAGKNIQYF
TRBJ1-2 | TRBD1 | few | TRBV27 | TGTGCCACCAACGCCGGGACAGGGAATGGCTACACCTTC | CATNAGTGNGYTF
TRBJ2-1 | NA | few | TRBV2 | TGTGCCAGCAGTGGAGAACTAGACGAGCAGTTCTTC | CASSGELDEQFF
TRBJ2-1 | TRBD2 | NA | TRBV19 | TGTGCCAGTAGTATAGGAAATAGCGGGAGTCTCAATGAGCAGTTCTTC | CASSIGNSGSLNEQFF
TRBJ1-1 | NA | NA | TRBV7-9 | TGTGCCAGCAGCCGAGAAGGAGCGAACACTGGAGCTTTCTTT | CASSREGANTGAFF
TRBJ1-2 | TRBD1 | NA | TRBV19 | TGTGCCAGTACTACCGGGACAGCCCTTTATGGCTACACCTTC | CASTTGTALYGYTF
TRBJ2-1 | TRBD1 | once | TRBV5-1 | TGCGCCAGCAGCCTCAGACAGGGGGCGGGAAATGAGCAGTTCTTC | CASSLRQGAGNEQFF
TRBJ2-7 | NA | NA | TRBV5-3 | TGTGCCAGAAGCCTTTCGGGAGAATCCTACGAGCAGTACTTC | CARSLSGESYEQYF
TRBJ1-1 | NA | NA | TRBV6-6 | TGTGCCAGCAGGGGAGGCACTGAAGCTTTCTTT | CASRGGTEAFF
TRBJ2-1 | NA | NA | TRBV21-1 | TGTGCCAGCAGCAAAGACGGTGGTGAGCAGTTCTTC | CASSKDGGEQFF
TRBJ2-6 | NA | NA | TRBV5-6 | TGTGCCACCGGGGACGGGCCCTCTGGGGCCAACGTCCTGACTTTC | CATGDGPSGANVLTF
TRBJ2-1 | NA | NA | TRBV30 | TGTGCCTGGATTCCCAATACTGGGCGGTACAATGAGCAGTTCTTC | CAWIPNTGRYNEQFF
TRBJ2-5 | NA | NA | TRBV14 | TGTGCCAGCAGCCAAGTCTGGGGAGAGACCCAGTACTTC | CASSQVWGETQYF
TRBJ1-5 | NA | few | TRBV28 | TGTGCCACCTGTGAGGGAGACAGTAATCAGCCCCAGCATTTT | CATCEGDSNQPQHF
TRBJ2-7 | NA | NA | TRBV5-6 | TGTGCCAGCAGCCGCGGGACATACGGATACGAGCAGTACTTC | CASSRGTYGYEQYF
TRBJ2-1 | NA | NA | TRBV4-3 | TGCGCCAGCAGCCTCGGCCTCCTGAATGAGCAGTTCTTC | CASSLGLLNEQFF
TRBJ2-1 | NA | NA | TRBV13 | TGTGCCAGCAGCTTAGGCGGCTTTGGGAGCTCCTACAATGAGCAGTTCTTC | CASSLGGFGSSYNEQFF
TRBJ1-5 | NA | NA | TRBV7-9 | TGTGCCAGCAGCTCCCTAGGGGCTGGTCAGCCCCAGCATTTT | CASSSLGAGQPQHF
TRBJ2-5 | NA | NA | TRBV5-1 | TGCGCCAGCAGCTTAGGGGGACCTGGCGGGGCAAAGGAAGAACAAGAGACCCAGTACTTC | CASSLGGPGGAKEEQETQYF
TRBJ1-2 | NA | NA | TRBV9 | TGTGCCAGCAGCGTAGGTGACCGAAGCTATGGCTACACCTTC | CASSVGDRSYGYTF
TRBJ2-1 | TRBD2 | NA | TRBV11-1 | TGTGCCAGCAGCGGGGCTAGCGGGATGAAAGACTCCTACAATGAGCAGTTCTTC | CASSGASGMKDSYNEQFF
TRBJ2-3 | NA | few | TRBV7-9 | TGTGCCAGCAGCCTCCTCACAGATACGCAGTATTTT | CASSLLTDTQYF